This TCR beta chain was sequenced for a study of a mutant IDH1 vaccine in newly diagnosed glioma (dated by TCRdb to about 2021). Study-wide context: Eight vaccinations were administered to patients in weeks 1, 3, 5, 7, 11, 15, 19 and 23, corresponding to visits V03 through V10. In the chemotherapy-containing groups, vaccination started alongside temozolomide cycles, whereas in patients who had radiotherapy alone it started 4-6 weeks after radiotherapy. Of the approximately 33 patients who were treated, about 62% were male and about 40% were female, and the mean age was approximately 40 years. Prior to enrollment, patients had been given standard therapy consisting of radiotherapy alone, temozolomide alone, or radiochemotherapy with temozolomide, with the combination given to most patients. Six visits were used for peripheral blood collection: V03 (baseline), V05, V07, V10, V12 and V13. Longitudinal TCRB deep sequencing was performed for fewer than 30 treated patients wherever samples were available for exploratory analyses.

Library creation used the immunoSEQ multiplex PCR assay. The hsTCRB Kit was used according to the manufacturer's protocol to amplify rearranged TCR beta chain sequences. TCRB libraries were sequenced on an Illumina MiSeq. The authors processed their data as follows. The kit vendor's proprietary platform handled demultiplexing, trimming and gene mapping. TCRdb took over this immuneACCESS table, retaining in-frame rearrangements with V and J assigned. Such tables are incomplete; in checked studies, under half of the missing clones stem from an unresolved V gene, and the remainder is unexplained. V and J calls and clone size come straight from that table; D and trimming were deduced from the DNA. The table for this sample lists tens of thousands of clones; 84% of them were counted only once. The biggest ten clones account for about 7% of the sample. In the paper's terms, the time point label means: week 5, during vaccination. A 20-mer mutant IDH1 peptide at 300 micrograms in Montanide made up each vaccine dose, which was injected subcutaneously together with topical imiquimod. The donors had newly diagnosed IDH1-mutant astrocytomas of WHO grade 3 or 4 that showed loss of nuclear ATRX. The samples were drawn from NOA16, a multicentre, single-arm, open-label phase I trial in Germany that tested a mutant IDH1 peptide vaccine in humans for the first time. Genomic DNA for TCRB sequencing was extracted from EDTA blood using the DNeasy Blood and Tissue Kit.

The investigation overall reported the following: Across multiple MHC alleles, vaccine-induced immune responses were seen in around 93% of patients. The authors noted that analyses of patient blood samples could not be reproduced because of sample limitations. Selection of PBMC samples for TCRB deep sequencing was based on availability. No apparent relationship was observed between pseudoprogression and alterations in the top peripheral T cell clonotypes detected by TCRB sequencing.

Of note for this clone: It has no known antigen specificity. No qualities accompany the bases; no much larger clone lies one base away.

Per the germline V gene (reference sequence), MNHEY is the CDR1 and SMNVEV is the CDR2. The CDR3 goes from the cysteine to the phenylalanine over 15 residues. CDR3 DNA only is kept here, 45 bases in frame from base 1. The V end loses 7 bases and the J end loses 1 base, and a stretch of 11 bases separates them. Sequenced here: PBMCs, sampled from a glioma patient whose treatment included an IDH1 peptide vaccine. The rearranged segments are TRBV27 and TRBJ2-6, and the D gene may be TRBD1, 6 bases matching. The clonotype comes from a woman in her fifties or sixties with glioma. The CDR3 region has the sequence CASTQGGSGANVLTF. In nucleotide form, the sequence is TGTGCCAGCACCCAAGGGGGATCTGGGGCCAACGTCCTGACTTTC.